Detailed here is one T cell receptor beta chain. Antigen: not known. This table comes from immunoSEQ multiplex PCR, and its TCRdb copy is limited to in-frame clones, with some not included. The table shows 55,000 to 70,000 clones, with around 88% occurring only once. Trimming removed 3 bases at V and 5 bases at J, with 13 bases between. The CDR3 length is 14 residues. Germline V lookup: CDR1 LGHNA, CDR2 YSLEER. The data derive from a study of cytomegalovirus exposure and HLA in healthy donors. Study-level points and caveats: Cytomegalovirus status was reportedly diagnosed by the classifier with high specificity and sensitivity. Most TCR sequences were rare, but some public TCRs occurred in many donors.

This sequence was found in a woman aged 18-29 years in good health and CMV-seronegative. The sequencing input was PBMCs. The chain couples TRBV4-3 to TRBJ2-5; D is possibly TRBD2 (6 bases). CDR3 protein: CASSQSPGRETQYF. CDR3 nucleotides: TGCGCCAGCAGCCAGTCCCCGGGGAGGGAGACCCAGTACTTC.